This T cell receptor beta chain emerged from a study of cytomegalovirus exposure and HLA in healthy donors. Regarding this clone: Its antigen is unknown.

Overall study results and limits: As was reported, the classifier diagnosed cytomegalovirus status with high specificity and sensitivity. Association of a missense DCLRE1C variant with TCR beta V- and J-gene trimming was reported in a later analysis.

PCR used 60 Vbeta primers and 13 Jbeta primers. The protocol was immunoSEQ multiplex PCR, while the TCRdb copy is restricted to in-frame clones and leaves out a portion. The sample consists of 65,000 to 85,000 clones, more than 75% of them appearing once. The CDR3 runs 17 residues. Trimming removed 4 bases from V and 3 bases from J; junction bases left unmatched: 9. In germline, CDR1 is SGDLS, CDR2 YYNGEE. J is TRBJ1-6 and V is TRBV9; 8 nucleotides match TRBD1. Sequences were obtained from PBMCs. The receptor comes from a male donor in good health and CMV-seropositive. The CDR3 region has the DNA TGTGCCAGCAGCCTACAAACAGGGGGGGACTATAATTCACCCCTCCACTTT. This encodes CASSLQTGGDYNSPLHF.